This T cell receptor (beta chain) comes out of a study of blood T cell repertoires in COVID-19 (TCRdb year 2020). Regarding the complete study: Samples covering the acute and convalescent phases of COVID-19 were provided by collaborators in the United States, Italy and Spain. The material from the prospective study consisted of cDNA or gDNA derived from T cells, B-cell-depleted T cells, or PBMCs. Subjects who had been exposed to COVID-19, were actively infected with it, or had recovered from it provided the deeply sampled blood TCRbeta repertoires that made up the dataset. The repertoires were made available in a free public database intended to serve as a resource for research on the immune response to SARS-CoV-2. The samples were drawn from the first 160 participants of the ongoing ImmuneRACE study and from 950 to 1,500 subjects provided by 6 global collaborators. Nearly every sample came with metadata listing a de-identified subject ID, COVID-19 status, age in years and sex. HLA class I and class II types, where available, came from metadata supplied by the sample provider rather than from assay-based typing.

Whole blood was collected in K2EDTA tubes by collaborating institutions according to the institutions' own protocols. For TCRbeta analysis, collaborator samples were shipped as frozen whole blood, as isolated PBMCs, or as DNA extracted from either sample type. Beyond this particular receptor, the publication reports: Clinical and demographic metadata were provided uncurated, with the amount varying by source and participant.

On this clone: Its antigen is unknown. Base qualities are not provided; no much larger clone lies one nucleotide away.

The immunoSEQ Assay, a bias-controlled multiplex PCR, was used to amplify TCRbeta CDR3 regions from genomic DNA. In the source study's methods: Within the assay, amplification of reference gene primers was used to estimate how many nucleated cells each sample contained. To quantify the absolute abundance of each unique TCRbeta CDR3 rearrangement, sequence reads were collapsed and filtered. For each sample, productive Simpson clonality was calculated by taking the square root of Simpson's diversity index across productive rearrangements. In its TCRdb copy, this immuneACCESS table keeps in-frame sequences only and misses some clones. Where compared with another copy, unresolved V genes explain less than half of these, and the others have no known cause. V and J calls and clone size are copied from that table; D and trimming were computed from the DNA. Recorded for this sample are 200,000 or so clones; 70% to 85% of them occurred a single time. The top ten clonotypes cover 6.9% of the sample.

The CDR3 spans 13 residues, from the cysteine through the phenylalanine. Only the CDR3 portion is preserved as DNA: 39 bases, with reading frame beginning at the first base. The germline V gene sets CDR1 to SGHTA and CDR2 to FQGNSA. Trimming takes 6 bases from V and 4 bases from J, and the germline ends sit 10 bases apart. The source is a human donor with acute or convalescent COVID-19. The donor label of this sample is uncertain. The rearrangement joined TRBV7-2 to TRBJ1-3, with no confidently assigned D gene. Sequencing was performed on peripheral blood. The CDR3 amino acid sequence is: CASSLTSGNTIYF. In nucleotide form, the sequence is TGTGCCAGCAGTCTAACTTCCGGAAACACCATATATTTT.